The rows below give T cell receptor beta chains drawn from one sample of a study of breast tumors, draining lymph nodes, adjacent tissues. TCRdb re-called the multiplex PCR reads with MiXCR, one entry per CDR3 protein. The table shows about 200,000 distinct CDR3 sequences, with around 29% occurring only once. The source material was axillary lymph node tissue. These receptors all come from a female donor with breast cancer. Some clones in this sample may be carry-over from other donors' samples. Both conserved end residues are part of each CDR3. The order of the fields is clone size, D gene, J gene, V gene, CDR3 DNA, CDR3 protein. A D gene is named only where the DNA matches it firmly. Size values are once, few and many counts, or a class for expanded clones, and some rows have none.

many - TRBJ2-5 TRBV6-2/TRBV6-3 TGTGCCAGCAGTTACTCCGACATTCCTCAAGAGACCCAGTACTTC CASSYSDIPQETQYF
many TRBD1 TRBJ1-2 TRBV6-5 TGTGCCAGCAGCACATGGACAGGGGCGCTTTACTATGGCTACACCTTC CASSTWTGALYYGYTF
many - TRBJ2-2 TRBV7-2 TGTGCCAGCAGCTATAAGAAGAACGCGAACACCGGGGAGCTGTTTTTT CASSYKKNANTGELFF
- TRBD1 TRBJ1-2 TRBV5-5 TGTGCCAGCAGCTCGACAGGGTCTGGCTACACCTTC CASSSTGSGYTF
- - TRBJ2-7 TRBV6-6 TGTGCCAGCAGTCCGCAGGCGCACCCCTCCTACTACGAGCAGTACTTC CASSPQAHPSYYEQYF
many - TRBJ1-6 TRBV20-1 TGCAGTGCTAGGGGCAGGGGAAATTCACCCCTCCACTTT CSARGRGNSPLHF
once - TRBJ1-4 TRBV18 TGTGCCAGCTCACCTTGGGCTGCCGGGACGGATAATGAAAAACTGTTTTTT CASSPWAAGTDNEKLFF
many - TRBJ2-3 TRBV20-1 TGCAGTGCTAGAGGGGGGCAGGGCACAGATACGCAGTATTTT CSARGGQGTDTQYF
many TRBD1 TRBJ1-2 TRBV2 TGTGCCAGCAGTTTTGGACAGGGGGGGTATGGCTACACCTTC CASSFGQGGYGYTF
once - TRBJ1-2 TRBV7-2 TGTGCCAGCAGCTTAGTTTGGGGCGGTGGTAGTTATGGCTACACCTTC CASSLVWGGGSYGYTF
- TRBD1 TRBJ2-5 TRBV24-1 TGTGCCACCAGTGATACCGGACAGGGAAGGGAGACCCAGTACTTC CATSDTGQGRETQYF
- - TRBJ2-1 TRBV19 TGTGCCAGTAGTATCCGACCTCGCGGGGGCGGCCCGGCGGGCTCCTACAATGAGCAGTTCTTC CASSIRPRGGGPAGSYNEQFF
- - TRBJ1-6 TRBV5-4 TGTGCCAGCAGCTCTCGGACAGTCCTGAATTCACCCCTCCACTTT CASSSRTVLNSPLHF
- - TRBJ1-2 TRBV15 TGTGCCACCAGCAGTGAAGGGGCCCTTAGAGTCTATGGCTACACCTTC CATSSEGALRVYGYTF